This entry features one T cell receptor beta chain sequence. The data belong to a study of blood T cell repertoires in COVID-19. Whole-study context: Material from acute and convalescent COVID-19 was sourced from the United States, Italy and Spain. In each case, the material was cDNA or gDNA derived from T cells, B-cell-depleted T cells, or PBMCs.

V was cut by 0 bases and J by 1 base, with 11 bases left in between. The CDR3 sequence is 16 residues long. Looked up from germline, CDR1 is SGDLS and CDR2 is YYNGEE. In the study's own analysis: Cell counts per sample came from amplifying reference gene primers. The assay was immunoSEQ multiplex PCR, and TCRdb's table has in-frame clones only and misses some. The V and J calls and clone size were taken over from that table, and D and trimming were inferred from the DNA. Among about 70,000 clones listed, 80% to 90% were seen once. The chain carries TRBV9 and TRBJ1-3; D uncertain. The sample was peripheral blood. The clonotype comes from a man aged 45-65 years with acute or convalescent COVID-19. The CDR3: CASSVDSLQSGNTIYF. The CDR3 coding sequence is TGTGCCAGCAGCGTAGACTCCTTGCAATCTGGAAACACCATATATTTT.